This T cell receptor (beta chain) appears in the sequencing data of a study of T cell changes during pregnancy in multiple sclerosis. The data were produced by immunoSEQ multiplex PCR, yet TCRdb's version contains in-frame clones alone and is incomplete. This sample carries around 42,000 clones, around 92% of them seen once, and the ten largest clones take around 0.73%. The count of this clone is one. Trimming removed 4 bases at V and 3 bases at J, with 12 bases between. This CDR3 has 14 amino acids. CDR1 is MDHEN, CDR2 SYDVKM, per germline. The clonotype was recovered from a female donor with multiple sclerosis, enrolled in a pregnancy study. Here the sequenced sample was CD4+ T cells from peripheral blood mononuclear cells, taken in the third trimester of pregnancy. The chain combines TRBV28 with TRBJ1-1; TRBD1 might be the D (6 bases). In DNA form, the CDR3 reads TGTGCCAGCAGTTCTCCGGGACACGACACTGAAGCTTTCTTT. This translates into CASSSPGHDTEAFF.